Listed here are 19 T cell receptor beta chains from one sample, sequenced in a study of blood T cell repertoires in COVID-19. TCRdb's table, derived via immunoSEQ multiplex PCR, lists solely in-frame clones and lacks some. Of about 470,000 clones listed, about nine tenths were seen once; the top ten hold roughly 0.7%. Sequencing was carried out using PBMCs or T cells enriched from blood (not recorded which). These receptors were obtained from a woman aged 18-29 years who had recovered from COVID-19.

The chain has TRBV7-9 and TRBJ2-2, with D uncertain. V was trimmed by 1 base and J by 6 bases, leaving 3 bases between them. The CDR3 is 12 amino acids. Germline values: CDR1 SEHNR, CDR2 FQNEAQ (reference sequence). The CDR3 region is CASSLVSGELFF. The DNA for the CDR3 is TGTGCCAGCAGCTTAGTCTCCGGGGAGCTGTTTTTT.

The gene calls are TRBV28 and TRBJ1-2; D is undetermined. The CDR3 consists of 13 residues. CDR1 is MDHEN, CDR2 SYDVKM, per germline. V was pared by 7 bases and J by 6 bases, with 15 bases between. The CDR3: CASISNRRDGYTF. The CDR3 nucleotides are TGTGCCAGCATCTCAAACCGCCGGGATGGCTACACCTTC.

The chain couples TRBV4-2 to TRBJ1-1; tentative D call: TRBD1 (5 bases). The CDR3 has 13 residues. CDR1 and CDR2 from the germline V gene are LGHNA and YNFKEQ. V lost 4 bases and J lost 5, with 11 bases in between. DNA for the CDR3: TGTGCCAGCAGCCCCTCTAGGGGAACTGAAGCTTTCTTT. This translates into CASSPSRGTEAFF.

The rearrangement links TRBV7-3 to TRBJ2-3, with 8 bases identical to TRBD2. J lost 0 bases, V lost 4 bases, and 6 bases had no gene match. Germline V CDR1 and CDR2: SGHTA, FQGTGA. The CDR3 loop spans 16 amino acids. The CDR3 nucleotides read TGTGCCAGCAGCTCCCGGGGGGGGCCTAGCACAGATACGCAGTATTTT. Its protein is CASSSRGGPSTDTQYF.

V usage is TRBV5-6 and J usage is TRBJ1-1, with a possible D match to TRBD1 (5 bases). V lost 5 bases, J lost 8 bases, and 16 bases lay in between. Germline CDR1 reads SGHDT; CDR2 reads YYEEEE. This CDR3 is 13 amino acids long. For the CDR3, the DNA is TGTGCCAGCAGAGCTTATCAGGGTCGGGAAGCTTTCTTT. Its translation is CASRAYQGREAFF.

This clone was recorded once. This chain links TRBV19 with TRBJ2-3, with TRBD2 identical over 10 bases. The CDR3 totals 13 residues. Germline CDR1 reads LNHDA; CDR2 reads SQIVND (reference sequence). J gave up 6 bases and V 6 bases, and 3 bases lay outside the gene matches. The CDR3 DNA reads TGTGCCAGTAGGGAGCGGGGGGGCGATACGCAGTATTTT. Protein product: CASRERGGDTQYF.

The J gene is TRBJ2-5, the V gene TRBV28; TRBD2 aligns across 10 bases. V lost 8 bases and J lost 2; bases outside the gene matches: 5. The CDR3 loop spans 14 amino acids. Per germline, CDR1 MDHEN and CDR2 SYDVKM. DNA for the CDR3: TGTGCCAGCTTCGAGCGGGGGGGGCAAGAGACCCAGTACTTC. As protein: CASFERGGQETQYF.

The chain is built from TRBV6-1 and TRBJ1-2; D perhaps matches TRBD1 (6 bases). Trimming took off 2 bases at V and 2 bases at J, with 12 bases between the two ends. CDR3 length: 15 residues. The germline CDR1 and CDR2 sequences are MNHNS and SASEGT. The CDR3 loop reads CASSEWIGQNYGYTF. CDR3 coding DNA: TGTGCCAGCAGTGAATGGATAGGACAGAACTATGGCTACACCTTC.

This chain connects TRBV19 to TRBJ1-5; 7 bases map to TRBD1. CDR1 and CDR2 (germline): LNHDA, SQIVND (reference sequence). After removal of 9 bases from V and 0 bases from J, the junction contained 14 bases not matched to a gene. There are 17 residues in the CDR3. The DNA of the CDR3 is TGTGCCAGCGCACCCGGGACAGCTGACTATAGCAATCAGCCCCAGCATTTT. Translated: CASAPGTADYSNQPQHF.

This rearrangement joins TRBV27 to TRBJ1-4; D unclear. CDR3 size: 12 residues. Germline CDR1 reads MNHEY; CDR2 reads SMNVEV (reference sequence). The ends were cut back, 6 bases at V and 1 base at J, with 3 bases in the middle. The CDR3 protein is CASRRTNEKLFF. The CDR3 DNA is TGTGCCAGCAGGAGAACTAATGAAAAACTGTTTTTT. Looking up the rest from reference TRBV27 and TRBJ1-4 gives the full variable domain: EAQVTQNPRYLITVTGKKLTVTCSQNMNHEYMSWYRQDPGLGLRQIYYSMNVEVTDKGDVPEGYKVSRKEKRNFPLILESPSPNQTSLYFCASRRTNEKLFFGSGTQLSVL.

The rearrangement links TRBV18 to TRBJ1-1; 7 positions match TRBD1. Germline V gene data show CDR1 as KGHSH and CDR2 as LQKENI. V shed 4 bases, J shed 0 bases, and the junction held 5 bases outside the gene matches. The CDR3 covers 15 residues. This CDR3 is CASSLWDSVNTEAFF. CDR3 in DNA: TGTGCCAGCTCACTATGGGACAGTGTGAACACTGAAGCTTTCTTT.

CDR3 sequence (DNA): TGTGCCAGCAGCTTCCAGGGTGAAGGCGAGCAGTACTTC. This gives the protein CASSFQGEGEQYF. The rearrangement links TRBV5-5 to TRBJ2-7; D possibly corresponds to TRBD1 (5 bases). CDR3 size: 13 residues. Germline lookup yields CDR1 SGHKS and CDR2 YYEKEE (reference sequence). V was cut by 2 bases and J by 6 bases, with 12 bases left in between.

The rearrangement joins TRBV7-9 to TRBJ2-2; the D gene is possibly TRBD2 (5 bases). Germline CDR1 SEHNR, CDR2 FQNEAQ (reference sequence). The ends were cut back, 5 bases at V and 2 bases at J, with 18 bases in the middle. The CDR3 runs 17 residues. CDR3 amino acids: CASSPPRGGDNTGELFF. The CDR3 DNA follows: TGTGCCAGCAGCCCCCCCCGAGGAGGAGACAACACCGGGGAGCTGTTTTTT.

The rearrangement joins TRBV10-3 to TRBJ1-2, with TRBD1 identical over 10 bases. Looked up from germline, CDR1 is ENHRY and CDR2 is SYGVKD. Trimming removed 3 bases from V and 3 bases from J; junction bases left unmatched: 10. The CDR3 contains 17 residues. The CDR3 DNA reads TGTGCCATCAGTGATAGGACAGGGGGTTTCTTCGACTATGGCTACACCTTC. Protein sequence: CAISDRTGGFFDYGYTF.

This clone was observed a handful of times. DNA for the CDR3: TGCGCCAGCAGTGACAGGACTGACTATGGCTACACCTTC. This sequence encodes CASSDRTDYGYTF. This chain connects TRBV10-1 to TRBJ1-2; no reliable D call. The CDR3 covers 13 residues. V lost 3 bases, J lost 3 bases, and 8 bases lay in between. Germline V CDR1 and CDR2: WNHNN, SYGVQD (reference sequence).

In its sample, this clone was seen once. The gene calls are TRBV5-1 and TRBJ1-2; the D gene is possibly TRBD1 (5 bases). Germline CDR1 is SGHRS and CDR2 is YFSETQ. Trimming stripped 4 bases from V and 3 bases from J, with 13 bases between. CDR3 length: 14 amino acids. The CDR3 DNA is TGCGCCAGCAGCCGGGAAGGGGAGGACTATGGCTACACCTTC. Protein product: CASSREGEDYGYTF.

The chain employs TRBV2 and TRBJ1-2, with TRBD1 as a possible D gene (6 bases). There are 15 residues in the CDR3. Trimming left V 6 bases short and J 4 bases short, with 18 bases between. Germline-derived CDR1 and CDR2 are SNHLY and FYNNEI. CDR3 coding DNA: TGTGCCAGCAGGGCCGGATACCCAGGGGTCTATGGCTACACCTTC. Amino acid sequence: CASRAGYPGVYGYTF.

The J gene is TRBJ1-2, the V gene TRBV6-5; the match to TRBD1 covers 10 bases. Germline assignment: CDR1 MNHEY and CDR2 SVGAGI. V lost 6 bases, J lost 8 bases, and 12 bases stayed unmatched. There are 15 residues in the CDR3. CDR3 protein: CASRAPTGGADGYTF. The CDR3 nucleotides read TGTGCCAGCAGAGCCCCGACAGGGGGCGCGGACGGCTACACCTTC.

The chain carries TRBV12-5 and TRBJ2-1, with 8 bases that match TRBD1. CDR1 and CDR2 (germline): LGHNT, FRNRAP. This CDR3 comprises 15 residues. The J segment lost 4 bases and the V segment lost 5 bases, leaving 7 bases of the junction unmatched. The CDR3 DNA reads as TGTGCTAGTGGTCGACAGGGGACCGCTTACAATGAGCAGTTCTTC. It codes for CASGRQGTAYNEQFF. The entire variable domain, with the rest obtained from reference TRBV12-5 and TRBJ2-1, is as follows: DARVTQTPRHKVTEMGQEVTMRCQPILGHNTVFWYRQTMMQGLELLAYFRNRAPLDDSGMPKDRFSAEMPDATLATLKIQPSEPRDSAVYFCASGRQGTAYNEQFFGPGTRLTVL.